Listed below are T cell receptor beta chains from one sample, sequenced in a study of T cell repertoires in cytomegalovirus infection. TCRdb passed the reads through MiXCR, listing each CDR3 protein once. The sample contains 100,000 or so distinct CDR3 sequences, under 50% of which appear only once. These receptors are not linked to any known antigen. The sample was CD8+ T cells from cultured PBMCs, taken from culture after CMV antigen stimulation. The receptors come from a human donor in good health (CMV status not recorded). Some clones in this sample may be carry-over from other donors' samples. Each CDR3 is given with its conserved first and last residue. The D gene is left open where the match is weak. Size values are once, few and many counts, or a class for expanded clones, and some rows have none.

clone_size	v_call	d_call	j_call	cdr3_nt	cdr3_aa
many	TRBV19	.	TRBJ1-2	TGTGCCAGGATCCCGGGCCGAACGAACTATGGCTACACCTTC	CARIPGRTNYGYTF
few	TRBV7-2	.	TRBJ2-2	TGTGCCAGCAGCTTAGCGGTACTTGGGGAGCTGTTTTTT	CASSLAVLGELFF
few	TRBV7-6	TRBD1	TRBJ2-6	TGTGCCAGCAGCCCCGGGACAGGTCCTTACTCTGGGGCCAACGTCCTGACTTTC	CASSPGTGPYSGANVLTF
many	TRBV28	TRBD1	TRBJ2-2	TGTGCCAGCAGTTCCCATATCCTTCAGGGGGCGAACACCGGGGAGCTGTTTTTT	CASSSHILQGANTGELFF
.	TRBV11-2	.	TRBJ2-1	TGTGCCAGCAGCTTAGGGAGGGGGGGGAGAGTTGAGCAGTTCTTC	CASSLGRGGRVEQFF
.	TRBV2	TRBD1	TRBJ2-6	TGTGCCAGCAGTATCACAGGGGCTGGGGCCAACGTCCTGACTTTC	CASSITGAGANVLTF
.	TRBV24-1	TRBD1	TRBJ1-5	TGTGCCACCAGTACGACGGACAGGGAGTGGGGTCAGCCCCAGCATTTT	CATSTTDREWGQPQHF
.	TRBV4-1	TRBD2	TRBJ2-1	TGCGCCAGCAGCCAAGATTGGACTAGCGGCTCCAATGAGCAGTTCTTC	CASSQDWTSGSNEQFF
.	TRBV20-1	.	TRBJ2-7	TGCAGTGCTACTTTAACGCGGGGATGGACCTACGAGCAGTACTTC	CSATLTRGWTYEQYF
.	TRBV13	.	TRBJ1-4	TGTGCCAGCAGCTTAAGGGGGACGGGAAATGAAAAACTGTTTTTT	CASSLRGTGNEKLFF
once	TRBV14	.	TRBJ1-6	TGTGCCAGCAGCCAAGATGCAGGGAGTTCACCCCTCCACTTT	CASSQDAGSSPLHF
many	TRBV7-9	TRBD2	TRBJ2-1	TGTGCCAGCAGCTTACCGCAAACCGGGACTAGCGAGCAGAATGAGCAGTTCTTC	CASSLPQTGTSEQNEQFF
.	TRBV12-3/TRBV12-4	.	TRBJ2-1	TGTGCCAGCAGTTTTTTATCGGCCACCCAGGGGAGTGAGAATGAGCAGTTCTTC	CASSFLSATQGSENEQFF
few	TRBV7-6	.	TRBJ2-7	TGTGCCAGCAGCCCTACGCTCGCTCTCAGCGACGAGCAGTACTTC	CASSPTLALSDEQYF
.	TRBV6-5	TRBD2	TRBJ2-3	TGTGCCAGCAGTTCAGCGGGGGGGCAAGATACGCAGTATTTT	CASSSAGGQDTQYF
.	TRBV18	.	TRBJ2-1	TGTGCCAGCTCACCAAGCAGGAGTGAGCAGTTCTTC	CASSPSRSEQFF
.	TRBV20-1	.	TRBJ1-1	TGCAGTGCGCCCAGGGGGAACACTGAAGCTTTCTTT	CSAPRGNTEAFF
few	TRBV9	.	TRBJ1-5	TGTGCCAGCAGCGCCCGCAATCAGCCCCAGCATTTT	CASSARNQPQHF
.	TRBV29-1	TRBD1	TRBJ2-2	TGCAGCGCCATCGGGACAGGGATGAACACCGGGGAGCTGTTTTTT	CSAIGTGMNTGELFF
few	TRBV13	.	TRBJ1-1	TGTGCCAGCAGCCCATACCACAGGGTAGCAAACACTGAAGCTTTCTTT	CASSPYHRVANTEAFF
.	TRBV9	.	TRBJ1-1	TGTGCCAGCAGCTCCGGGGGAGTCAGCACTGAAGCTTTCTTT	CASSSGGVSTEAFF
few	TRBV5-6	.	TRBJ2-7	TGTGCCAGCAGCTTGAGGAGGCGCTTC	CASSLRRRF
few	TRBV10-3	.	TRBJ2-1	TGTGCCATCAGTGAGTCTGGACCCGCGTACAATGAGCAGTTCTTC	CAISESGPAYNEQFF